A selection of T cell receptor beta chains follows, all from one sample in a study of T-cell reconstitution after alpha-beta-depleted transplantation in children. TCRdb fed the PCR reads into MiXCR, producing one record per CDR3 protein. The sample carries more than 75,000 distinct CDR3 sequences, 20% to 30% recorded once. This specimen consisted of PBMCs, obtained before TCRalphabeta/CD19-depleted stem cell transplant. These receptors were collected from a boy between 2 and 10 years old with acute lymphoblastic leukemia, due to receive a stem cell transplant. CDR3s include the opening cysteine and the closing phenylalanine or tryptophan. A D gene is named only where the DNA matches it firmly. Clone size is stated in some rows and not others, as once, few, many or a class when expanded.

J: TRBJ1-3
V: TRBV4-3
D: -
size: -
DNA: TGCGCCAGCAGCCAAGACGCCTCATCGCAGTCTGGAAACACCATATATTTT
CDR3: CASSQDASSQSGNTIYF

J: TRBJ2-3
V: TRBV28
D: TRBD2
size: many
DNA: TGTGCCAGCACCCAGGAGGGACTAGTCACAGATACGCAGTATTTT
CDR3: CASTQEGLVTDTQYF

J: TRBJ2-2
V: TRBV29-1
D: -
size: -
DNA: TGCAGCGTTGTAGCTTGGACCGGGGGGCTGTTTTTT
CDR3: CSVVAWTGGLFF

J: TRBJ1-2
V: TRBV7-2
D: -
size: -
DNA: TGTGCCAGCAGTCAACAACAGTTCTATGGCTACACCTTC
CDR3: CASSQQQFYGYTF

J: TRBJ1-5
V: TRBV28
D: -
size: -
DNA: TGTGCCAGCGTCAGGGTACCTAGCAATCAGCCCCAGCATTTT
CDR3: CASVRVPSNQPQHF

J: TRBJ2-3
V: TRBV7-2
D: TRBD2
size: many
DNA: TGTGCCAGCAGCTTAGTCCCTTCTAGCGGGAGCCGTGATACGCAGTATTTT
CDR3: CASSLVPSSGSRDTQYF

J: TRBJ2-1
V: TRBV12-3/TRBV12-4
D: TRBD2
size: -
DNA: TGTGCCAGCAGATCCCCCGGGACTAGCGCATACAATGAGCAGTTCTTC
CDR3: CASRSPGTSAYNEQFF

J: TRBJ2-3
V: TRBV20-1
D: -
size: -
DNA: TGCAGTGCTAGAGAACCGGAAACAGATACGCAGTATTTT
CDR3: CSAREPETDTQYF

J: TRBJ2-2
V: TRBV5-1
D: -
size: few
DNA: TGCGCCAGCAGCTTGGCGGTTAGCCCTAATCGGGACACCGGGGAGCTGTTTTTT
CDR3: CASSLAVSPNRDTGELFF

J: TRBJ1-6
V: TRBV10-3
D: -
size: few
DNA: TGTGCCATCGCTTTGGGAAATAATTCACCCCTCCACTTT
CDR3: CAIALGNNSPLHF

J: TRBJ2-1
V: TRBV20-1
D: -
size: -
DNA: TGCAGTGCTAGCAGGGGAGCCATCAATGAGCAGTTCTTC
CDR3: CSASRGAINEQFF

J: TRBJ2-1
V: TRBV29-1
D: TRBD2
size: few
DNA: TGCAGCGTAGAACGGGGGGGTCAGTTCTTC
CDR3: CSVERGGQFF

J: TRBJ2-7
V: TRBV18
D: TRBD2
size: few
DNA: TGTGCCAGCTCACAAGGTCCCGGGACTAGCGGACCCTACGAGCAGTACTTC
CDR3: CASSQGPGTSGPYEQYF

J: TRBJ2-7
V: TRBV4-3
D: -
size: -
DNA: TGCGCCAGCAGCCACCGAAGGGGCAGCCCCTACGAGCAGTACTTC
CDR3: CASSHRRGSPYEQYF

J: TRBJ2-4
V: TRBV5-6
D: -
size: -
DNA: TGTGCCAGCAGTCCACAGGGAGCCAAAAACATTCAGTACTTC
CDR3: CASSPQGAKNIQYF

J: TRBJ2-1
V: TRBV28
D: -
size: -
DNA: TGTGCCAGCAGTCCGTATTACAATGAGCAGTTCTTC
CDR3: CASSPYYNEQFF

J: TRBJ2-1
V: TRBV12-3/TRBV12-4
D: -
size: few
DNA: TGTGCCAGCAGTTTGGGCTTGACTAGGGACCCTGAGCAGTTCTTC
CDR3: CASSLGLTRDPEQFF

J: TRBJ2-7
V: TRBV28
D: -
size: few
DNA: TGTGCCAGCAGTTTACTGGAACGCTCCTACGAGCAGTACTTC
CDR3: CASSLLERSYEQYF

J: TRBJ2-3
V: TRBV7-9
D: TRBD2
size: -
DNA: TGTGCCAGCTGCTGGGGCGGGGGTCCCACAGATACGCAGTATTTT
CDR3: CASCWGGGPTDTQYF

J: TRBJ2-5
V: TRBV28
D: TRBD2
size: -
DNA: TGTGCCAGCAGTTTATTGGGCGGGAGTATCGAGACCCAGTACTTC
CDR3: CASSLLGGSIETQYF

J: TRBJ2-3
V: TRBV30
D: -
size: -
DNA: TGTGCCTGGAGTGACTCCCTTAAATCTGACGAGTATTTT
CDR3: CAWSDSLKSDEYF

J: TRBJ2-3
V: TRBV15
D: -
size: many
DNA: TGTGCCACCAGCAAGCTATCGAGTTTCACAGATACGCAGTATTTT
CDR3: CATSKLSSFTDTQYF

J: TRBJ2-5
V: TRBV5-1
D: -
size: few
DNA: TGCGCCAGCAGTGTCGGGCGGAGGGGAAAAGAGACCCAGTACTTC
CDR3: CASSVGRRGKETQYF

J: TRBJ1-5
V: TRBV19
D: TRBD1
size: -
DNA: TGTGCCAGTAGTTCGCAGGGGGCAAGCAATCAGCCCCAGCATTTT
CDR3: CASSSQGASNQPQHF

J: TRBJ1-1
V: TRBV7-9
D: -
size: -
DNA: TGTGCCAGCAGCTTAGGAGGGCTGAACACTGAAGCTTTCTTT
CDR3: CASSLGGLNTEAFF

J: TRBJ2-1
V: TRBV7-2
D: TRBD2
size: many
DNA: TGTGCCAGCAGCTCCGGACTAGCGGGAGGCTTAGAGCAGTTCTTC
CDR3: CASSSGLAGGLEQFF

J: TRBJ2-5
V: TRBV5-1
D: -
size: large
DNA: TGCGCCAGCAGCCAGTCAACAGGGAGCGGAGAGACCCAGTACTTC
CDR3: CASSQSTGSGETQYF

J: TRBJ2-3
V: TRBV20-1
D: -
size: few
DNA: TGCAGGAGCACAGATACGCAGTATTTT
CDR3: CRSTDTQYF

J: TRBJ2-5
V: TRBV10-3
D: -
size: many
DNA: TGTGCCATCAGCCTCGCGCAACCAGAGACCCAGTACTTC
CDR3: CAISLAQPETQYF

J: TRBJ2-7
V: TRBV28
D: TRBD1
size: -
DNA: TGTGCCAGCAGTCCGGGGACAGTCCCCTGGGAGCAGTACTTC
CDR3: CASSPGTVPWEQYF

J: TRBJ2-7
V: TRBV5-5
D: TRBD1
size: -
DNA: TGTGCCAGCAGCTTGGGAACCTTTGGACAGGGGAGTATCTACGAGCAGTACTTC
CDR3: CASSLGTFGQGSIYEQYF

J: TRBJ2-5
V: TRBV11-2
D: TRBD2
size: -
DNA: TGTGCCAGCAGCTTAGAACTAGCGGGAGGGTTAGGAGAGACCCAGTACTTC
CDR3: CASSLELAGGLGETQYF

J: TRBJ2-2
V: TRBV29-1
D: -
size: many
DNA: TGCAGCGTGGTGATGTGGACCGGGGAGCTGTTTTTT
CDR3: CSVVMWTGELFF

J: TRBJ1-4
V: TRBV10-3
D: -
size: few
DNA: TGTGCCATCAGTGAGTCGCAGGCAGGCGAAAAACTGTTTTTT
CDR3: CAISESQAGEKLFF

J: TRBJ2-7
V: TRBV7-9
D: TRBD1
size: -
DNA: TGTGCCAGCAGTATGGGACAGCAAATCGACGAGCAGTACTTC
CDR3: CASSMGQQIDEQYF

J: TRBJ2-3
V: TRBV12-3/TRBV12-4
D: -
size: -
DNA: TGTGCCAGCAGCCACGGTAGCGGAGGGGTAGATACGCAGTATTTT
CDR3: CASSHGSGGVDTQYF

J: TRBJ1-1
V: TRBV4-3
D: -
size: few
DNA: TGCGCCAGCAGCCCGGAACGGGCCTGGTACACTGAAGCTTTCTTT
CDR3: CASSPERAWYTEAFF

J: TRBJ2-7
V: TRBV7-2
D: -
size: -
DNA: TGTGCCAGCAGCTTAGGAACAGGCAGGGGGCAGTACTTC
CDR3: CASSLGTGRGQYF

J: TRBJ2-1
V: TRBV7-8
D: -
size: -
DNA: TGTGCCAGCAGCCCGAGGAGTTATGAGCAGTTCTTC
CDR3: CASSPRSYEQFF